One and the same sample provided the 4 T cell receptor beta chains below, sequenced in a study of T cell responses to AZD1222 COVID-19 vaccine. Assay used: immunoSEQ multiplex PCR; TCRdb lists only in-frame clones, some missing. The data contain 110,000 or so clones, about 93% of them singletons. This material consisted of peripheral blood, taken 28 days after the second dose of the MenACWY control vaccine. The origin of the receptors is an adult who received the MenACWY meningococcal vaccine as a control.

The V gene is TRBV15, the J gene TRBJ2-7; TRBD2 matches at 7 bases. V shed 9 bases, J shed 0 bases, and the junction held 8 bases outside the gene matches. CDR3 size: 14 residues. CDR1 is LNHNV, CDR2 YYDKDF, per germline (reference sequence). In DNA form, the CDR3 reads TGTGCCACAAGACTAGCAGGGAGCTCCTACGAGCAGTACGTC. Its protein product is CATRLAGSSYEQYV.

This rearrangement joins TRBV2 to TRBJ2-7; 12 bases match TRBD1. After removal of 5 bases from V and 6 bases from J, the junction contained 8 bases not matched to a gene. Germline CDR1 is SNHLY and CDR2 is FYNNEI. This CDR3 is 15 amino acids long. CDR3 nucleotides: TGTGCCAGCAGTTACCGGGACAGGGGGCAGGTCGAGCAGTACGTC. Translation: CASSYRDRGQVEQYV.

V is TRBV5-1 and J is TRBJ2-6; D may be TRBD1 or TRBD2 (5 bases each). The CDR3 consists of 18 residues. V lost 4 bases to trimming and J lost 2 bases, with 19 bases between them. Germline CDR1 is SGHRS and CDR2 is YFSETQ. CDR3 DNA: TGCGCCAGCAGCCGGGACCTCGGGTCGTTCCCTGGGGCCAACGTCCTGACTTTC. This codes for CASSRDLGSFPGANVLTF.

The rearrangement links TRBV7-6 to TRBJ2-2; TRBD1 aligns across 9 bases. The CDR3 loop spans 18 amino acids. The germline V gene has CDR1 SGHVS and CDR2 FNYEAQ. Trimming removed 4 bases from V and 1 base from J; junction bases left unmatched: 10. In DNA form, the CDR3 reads TGTGCCAGCAGCTCCTTTGGGTCGGACAGGGGGAACACCGGGGAGCTGTTTTTT. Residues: CASSSFGSDRGNTGELFF.